These T cell receptor beta chains were read from a single sample in a study of Graves' ophthalmopathy and Graves' hyperthyroidism. TCRdb re-analysed the multiplex PCR reads in MiXCR, keeping a single row per CDR3 protein. This table holds 170,000 or so distinct CDR3 sequences, 30% to 45% found once. The sample consisted of peripheral blood. The receptors shown here come from a woman aged 40 to 50 with Graves' ophthalmopathy. CDR3s include the opening cysteine and the closing phenylalanine or tryptophan. D genes are given only for firm matches. Not every row has a clone size; where given, it reads once, few, many or a size class.

clone_size	d_call	j_call	v_call	cdr3_nt	cdr3_aa
-	TRBD1	TRBJ2-5	TRBV6-1	TGTGCCAGCAGCAGGGGGCTCCAAGAGACCCAGTACTTC	CASSRGLQETQYF
many	-	TRBJ1-2	TRBV7-2	TGTGCCAGCAGCTTCACAGCGGATGGCTACACCTTC	CASSFTADGYTF
-	-	TRBJ1-5	TRBV12-3/TRBV12-4	TGTGCCAGCACCAATAGCAATCAGCCCCAGCATTTT	CASTNSNQPQHF
many	-	TRBJ2-5	TRBV4-1	TGCGCCAGCAGCCGACAGACTAAAGAGACCCAGTACTTC	CASSRQTKETQYF
many	TRBD1	TRBJ1-1	TRBV29-1	TGCAGCGCATCCCGGGACAGGGATCCCTTTGCTTTCTTT	CSASRDRDPFAFF
many	-	TRBJ1-5	TRBV24-1	TGTGCCACCAGTTGGGGGGACCATCAGCCCCAGCATTTT	CATSWGDHQPQHF
many	-	TRBJ1-3	TRBV28	TGTGCCAGCAGTTTAGCTCCAGGTCGAACTGGAAACACCATATATTTT	CASSLAPGRTGNTIYF
many	-	TRBJ2-6	TRBV28	TGTGCCAGCAGTTCGCTCTCTGGGGCCAACGTCCTGACTTTC	CASSSLSGANVLTF
once	-	TRBJ1-1	TRBV29-1	TGCAGCGTTGATGAGTGGCAGAACACTGAAGCTTTCTTT	CSVDEWQNTEAFF
many	-	TRBJ2-7	TRBV20-1	TGCAGTGCTAGAGTTCGTGGGGCCCCCTACGAGCAGTACTTC	CSARVRGAPYEQYF
many	-	TRBJ2-2	TRBV5-5	TGTGCCAGCAACCGAAACACCGGGGAGCTGTTTTTT	CASNRNTGELFF